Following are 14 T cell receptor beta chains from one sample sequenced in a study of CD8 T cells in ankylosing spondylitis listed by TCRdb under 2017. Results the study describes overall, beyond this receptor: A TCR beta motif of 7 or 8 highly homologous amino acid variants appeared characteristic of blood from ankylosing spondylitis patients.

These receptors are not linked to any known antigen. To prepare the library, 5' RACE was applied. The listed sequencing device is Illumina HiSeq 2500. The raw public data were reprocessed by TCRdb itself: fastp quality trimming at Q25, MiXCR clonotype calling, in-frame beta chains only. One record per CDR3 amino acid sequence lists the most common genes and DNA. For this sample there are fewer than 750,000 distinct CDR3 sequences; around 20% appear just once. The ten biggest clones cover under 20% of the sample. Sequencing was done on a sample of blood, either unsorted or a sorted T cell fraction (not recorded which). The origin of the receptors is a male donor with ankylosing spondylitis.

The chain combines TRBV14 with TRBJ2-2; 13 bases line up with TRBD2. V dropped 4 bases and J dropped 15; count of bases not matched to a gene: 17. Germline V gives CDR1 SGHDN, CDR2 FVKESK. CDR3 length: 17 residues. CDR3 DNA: TGTGCCAGCAGCCCCGGACTAGCGGGGGATCGTTTGTTCACGTTGTTTTTT. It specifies CASSPGLAGDRLFTLFF.

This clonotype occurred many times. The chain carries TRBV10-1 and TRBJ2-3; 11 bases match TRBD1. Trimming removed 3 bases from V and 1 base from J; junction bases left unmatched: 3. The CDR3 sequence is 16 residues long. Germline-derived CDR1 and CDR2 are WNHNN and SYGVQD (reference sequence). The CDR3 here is CASSERTGGRTDTQYF. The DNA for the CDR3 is TGCGCCAGCAGTGAAAGGACAGGGGGCCGCACAGATACGCAGTATTTT.

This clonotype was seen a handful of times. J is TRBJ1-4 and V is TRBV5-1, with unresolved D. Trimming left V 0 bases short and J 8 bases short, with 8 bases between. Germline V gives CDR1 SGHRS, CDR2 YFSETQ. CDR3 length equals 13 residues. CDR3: CASSLVAGEKLFF. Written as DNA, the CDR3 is TGCGCCAGCAGCTTGGTGGCTGGCGAAAAACTGTTTTTT.

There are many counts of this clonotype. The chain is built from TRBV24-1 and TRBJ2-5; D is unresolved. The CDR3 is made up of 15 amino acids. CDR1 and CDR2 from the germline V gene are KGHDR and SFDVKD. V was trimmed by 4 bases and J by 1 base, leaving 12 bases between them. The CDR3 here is CATSDQNNFQETQYF. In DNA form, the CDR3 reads TGTGCCACCAGTGACCAGAATAACTTCCAAGAGACCCAGTACTTC.

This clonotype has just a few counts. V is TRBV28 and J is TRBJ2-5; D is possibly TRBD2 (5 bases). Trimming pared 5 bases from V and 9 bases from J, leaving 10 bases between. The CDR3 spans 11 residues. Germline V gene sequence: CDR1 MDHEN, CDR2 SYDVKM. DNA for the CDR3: TGTGCCAGCAGTAGGACCGGGGCCCAGTACTTC. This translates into CASSRTGAQYF.

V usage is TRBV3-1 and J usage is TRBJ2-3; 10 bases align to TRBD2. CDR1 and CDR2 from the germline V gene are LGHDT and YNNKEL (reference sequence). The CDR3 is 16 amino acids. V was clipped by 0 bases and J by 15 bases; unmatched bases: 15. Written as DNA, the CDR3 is TGTGCCAGCAGCCAAGAAGGTCCTAGCGGGGGCTCCCTGCCCTATTTT. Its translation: CASSQEGPSGGSLPYF.

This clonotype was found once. The CDR3 region has the DNA TGTGCCTGGAGTGTAGCCAGGGTGGTTACTGAAGCTTTCTTT. This sequence encodes CAWSVARVVTEAFF. The genes are TRBV30 and TRBJ1-1, with D perhaps TRBD1 (5 bases). This CDR3 is 14 amino acids long. Germline CDR1 reads GTSNPN; CDR2 reads SVGIG (reference sequence). V was trimmed by 0 bases and J by 5 bases, leaving 13 bases between them.

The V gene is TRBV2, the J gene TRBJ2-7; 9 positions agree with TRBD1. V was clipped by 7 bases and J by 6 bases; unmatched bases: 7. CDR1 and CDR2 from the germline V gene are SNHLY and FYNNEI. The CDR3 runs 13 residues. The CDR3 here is CASKQGASPEQYF. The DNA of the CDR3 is TGTGCCAGCAAACAGGGGGCAAGCCCCGAGCAGTACTTC. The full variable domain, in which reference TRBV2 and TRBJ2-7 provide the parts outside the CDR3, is EPEVTQTPSHQVTQMGQEVILRCVPISNHLYFYWYRQILGQKVEFLVSFYNNEISEKSEIFDDQFSVERPDGSNFTLKIRSTKLEDSAMYFCASKQGASPEQYFGPGTRLTVT.

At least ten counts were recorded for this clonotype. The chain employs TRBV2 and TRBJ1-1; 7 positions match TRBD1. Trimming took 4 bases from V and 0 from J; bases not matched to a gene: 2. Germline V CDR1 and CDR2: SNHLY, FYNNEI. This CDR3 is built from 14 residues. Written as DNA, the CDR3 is TGTGCCAGCAGTGGGACAGGACTGAACACTGAAGCTTTCTTT. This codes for CASSGTGLNTEAFF.

CDR3 nucleotides: TGTGCCAGCAGTCCCGGACAGGGCCACAATGAGCAGTTCTTC. Translating it yields CASSPGQGHNEQFF. The rearrangement joins TRBV12-3 or TRBV12-4 to TRBJ2-1; 8 bases align to TRBD1. The CDR3 runs 14 residues. V lost 5 bases and J lost 5; bases outside the gene matches: 5.

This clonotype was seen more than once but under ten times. CDR3 protein: CSARDYGGGRAGETQYF. CDR3 nucleotide sequence: TGCAGTGCTAGAGACTACGGCGGCGGGAGGGCGGGAGAGACCCAGTACTTC. The J gene is TRBJ2-5, the V gene TRBV20-1; 9 positions agree with TRBD2. Germline V CDR1 and CDR2: DFQATT, SNEGSKA (reference sequence). The CDR3 contains 17 residues. The J segment lost 4 bases and the V segment lost 0 bases, leaving 12 bases of the junction unmatched.

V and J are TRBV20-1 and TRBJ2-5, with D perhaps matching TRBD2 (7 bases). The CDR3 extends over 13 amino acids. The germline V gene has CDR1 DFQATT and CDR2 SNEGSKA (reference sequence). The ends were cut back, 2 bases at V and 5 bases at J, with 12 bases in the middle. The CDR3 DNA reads TGCAGTGCTAGAACAGGGAGGGAGGAGACCCAGTACTTC. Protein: CSARTGREETQYF.

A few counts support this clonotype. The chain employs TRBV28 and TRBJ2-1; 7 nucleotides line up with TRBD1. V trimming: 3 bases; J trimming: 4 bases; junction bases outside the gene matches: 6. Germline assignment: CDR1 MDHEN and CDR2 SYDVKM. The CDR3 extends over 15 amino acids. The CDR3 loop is CASSLAGTAYNEQFF. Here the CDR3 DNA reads TGTGCCAGCAGTTTGGCCGGGACAGCATACAATGAGCAGTTCTTC.

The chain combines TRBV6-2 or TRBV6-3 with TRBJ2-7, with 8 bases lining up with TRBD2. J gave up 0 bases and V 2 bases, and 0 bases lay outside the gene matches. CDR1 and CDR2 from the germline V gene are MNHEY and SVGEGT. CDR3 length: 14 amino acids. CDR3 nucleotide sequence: TGTGCCAGCAGTTACCTAGCGGGCTCCTACGAGCAGTACTTC. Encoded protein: CASSYLAGSYEQYF.